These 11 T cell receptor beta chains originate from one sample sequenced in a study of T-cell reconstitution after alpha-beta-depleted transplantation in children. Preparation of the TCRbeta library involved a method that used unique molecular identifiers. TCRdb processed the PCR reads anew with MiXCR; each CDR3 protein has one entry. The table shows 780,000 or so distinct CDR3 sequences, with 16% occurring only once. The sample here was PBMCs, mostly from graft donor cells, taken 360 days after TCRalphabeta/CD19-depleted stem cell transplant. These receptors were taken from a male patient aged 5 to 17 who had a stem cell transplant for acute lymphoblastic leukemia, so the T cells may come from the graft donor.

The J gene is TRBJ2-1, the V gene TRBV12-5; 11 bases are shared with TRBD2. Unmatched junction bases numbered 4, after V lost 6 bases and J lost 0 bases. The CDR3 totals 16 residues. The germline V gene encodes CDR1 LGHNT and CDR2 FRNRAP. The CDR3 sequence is CASGPGLAGSYNEQFF. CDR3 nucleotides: TGTGCTAGTGGACCCGGACTAGCGGGCTCCTACAATGAGCAGTTCTTC.

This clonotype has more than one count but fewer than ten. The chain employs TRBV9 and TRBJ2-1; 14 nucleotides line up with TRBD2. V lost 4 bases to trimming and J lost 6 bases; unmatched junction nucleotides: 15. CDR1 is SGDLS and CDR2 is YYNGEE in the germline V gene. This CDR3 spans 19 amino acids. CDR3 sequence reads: CASSPRLAGGPITSNEQFF. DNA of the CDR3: TGTGCCAGCAGCCCGAGACTAGCGGGAGGGCCTATAACCTCCAATGAGCAGTTCTTC.

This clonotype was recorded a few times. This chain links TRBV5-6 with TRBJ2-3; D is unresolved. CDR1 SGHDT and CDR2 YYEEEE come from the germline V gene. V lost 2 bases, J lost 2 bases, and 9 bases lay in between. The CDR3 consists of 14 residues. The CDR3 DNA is TGTGCCAGCAGCTTAGGGCAGGTCACAGATACGCAGTATTTT. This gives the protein CASSLGQVTDTQYF.

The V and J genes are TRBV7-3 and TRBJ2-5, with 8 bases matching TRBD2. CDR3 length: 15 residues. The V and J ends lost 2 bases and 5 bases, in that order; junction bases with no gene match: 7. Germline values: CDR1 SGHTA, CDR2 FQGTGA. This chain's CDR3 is CASSLEGLGSETQYF. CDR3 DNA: TGTGCCAGCAGCTTAGAGGGACTAGGGTCGGAGACCCAGTACTTC.

CDR3 amino acids: CASSPAGITEAFF. CDR3 coding DNA: TGTGCCAGCTCACCAGCAGGGATCACTGAAGCTTTCTTT. The chain combines TRBV18 with TRBJ1-1; D may be TRBD1 (5 bases). This CDR3 is 13 amino acids long. The V end was cut by 2 bases, the J end by 4 bases, with 8 bases between. Germline V lookup: CDR1 KGHSH, CDR2 LQKENI.

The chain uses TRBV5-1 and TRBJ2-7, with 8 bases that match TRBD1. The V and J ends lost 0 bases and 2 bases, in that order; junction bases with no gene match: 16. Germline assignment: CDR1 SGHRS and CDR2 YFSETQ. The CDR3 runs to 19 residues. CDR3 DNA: TGCGCCAGCAGCTTGGAGCAGGGGGCATCCGTTATATTCCCCTACGAGCAGTACTTC. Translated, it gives CASSLEQGASVIFPYEQYF.

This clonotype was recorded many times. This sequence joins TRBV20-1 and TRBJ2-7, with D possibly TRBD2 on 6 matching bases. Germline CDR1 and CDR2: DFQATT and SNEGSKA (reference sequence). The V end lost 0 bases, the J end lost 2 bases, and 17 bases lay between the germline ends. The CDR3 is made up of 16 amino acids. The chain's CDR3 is CSARDRVSGLPYEQYF. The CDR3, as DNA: TGCAGTGCTAGAGACCGGGTTAGCGGATTACCCTACGAGCAGTACTTC.

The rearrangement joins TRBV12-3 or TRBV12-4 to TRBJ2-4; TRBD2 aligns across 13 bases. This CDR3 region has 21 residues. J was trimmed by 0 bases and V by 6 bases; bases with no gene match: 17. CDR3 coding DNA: TGTGCCAGCAGGGGACTTTCGGGACTAGCGGGGCTGCTTCTAGCCAAAAACATTCAGTACTTC. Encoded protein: CASRGLSGLAGLLLAKNIQYF.

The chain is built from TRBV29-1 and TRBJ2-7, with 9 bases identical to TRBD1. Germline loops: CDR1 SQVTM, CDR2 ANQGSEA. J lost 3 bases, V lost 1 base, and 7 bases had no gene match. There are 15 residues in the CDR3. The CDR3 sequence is CSVEVGQGPDYEQYF. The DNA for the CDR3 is TGCAGCGTTGAAGTAGGACAGGGGCCCGACTACGAGCAGTACTTC.

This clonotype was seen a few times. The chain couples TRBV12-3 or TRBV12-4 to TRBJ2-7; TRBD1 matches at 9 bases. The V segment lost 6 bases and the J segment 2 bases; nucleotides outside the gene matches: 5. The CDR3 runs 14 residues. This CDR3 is CASRLRDRAYEQYF. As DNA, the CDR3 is TGTGCCAGCAGACTCCGGGACAGGGCCTACGAGCAGTACTTC.

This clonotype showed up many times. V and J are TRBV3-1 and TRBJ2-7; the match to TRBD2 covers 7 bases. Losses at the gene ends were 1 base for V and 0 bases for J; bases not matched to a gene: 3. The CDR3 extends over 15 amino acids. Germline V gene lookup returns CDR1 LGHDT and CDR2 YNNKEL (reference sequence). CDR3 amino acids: CASSQGQRGSYEQYF. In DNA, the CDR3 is TGTGCCAGCAGCCAAGGCCAGCGGGGCTCCTACGAGCAGTACTTC.